The clone carrying this T cell receptor beta chain counts as medium-sized. What it recognizes is unknown. Per germline, CDR1 MNHNY and CDR2 SVGAGI (reference sequence). V lost 4 bases to trimming and J lost 3 bases, with 13 bases between them. The CDR3 has 14 residues. Survey-level resolution applied to immunoSEQ assay v3.0. Profiling relied on immunoSEQ multiplex PCR, and the TCRdb table lists in-frame clones only, not all of them. The sample includes roughly 17,000 clones, 75% to 90% of them seen just once. The record originates from a study of long-term antiretroviral therapy in people with HIV. The overall study: Samples collected earliest predate the 2015 immediate-ART recommendation by about a decade. Study conclusions and caveats: Transplant-donor-level diversity was not reached after ART, though diversity increased. Clones showing expansion before ART dominated the repertoire at all time points.

Each donor provided at least one pre-ART PBMC sample and at least two post-ART PBMC samples. The clonotype comes from a man younger than 30 with HIV. The rearrangement links TRBV6-6 to TRBJ2-7; D is possibly TRBD1 or TRBD2 (6 bases each). The material sequenced was unsorted PBMCs, taken 0.3 years after starting antiretroviral therapy. The CDR3 DNA sequence: TGTGCCAGCAGTTGGGGGCGGGGCGGCTACGAGCAGTACGTC. Its translation: CASSWGRGGYEQYV.